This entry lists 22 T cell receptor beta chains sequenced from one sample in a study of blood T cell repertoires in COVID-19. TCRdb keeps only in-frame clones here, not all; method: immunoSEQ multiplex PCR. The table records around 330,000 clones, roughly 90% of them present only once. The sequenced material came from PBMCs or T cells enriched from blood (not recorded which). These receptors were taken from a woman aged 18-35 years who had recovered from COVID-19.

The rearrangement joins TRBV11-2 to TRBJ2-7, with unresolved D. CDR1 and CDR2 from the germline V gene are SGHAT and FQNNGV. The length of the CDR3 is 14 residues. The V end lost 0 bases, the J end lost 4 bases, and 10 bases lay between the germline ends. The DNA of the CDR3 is TGTGCCAGCAGCTTAGATGACAATGCTTACGAGCAGTACTTC. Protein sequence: CASSLDDNAYEQYF.

CDR3 coding DNA: TGTGCCAGCAGGAGGACAGGGGGCGCAGATACGCAGTATTTT. Its translation is CASRRTGGADTQYF. The chain couples TRBV6-4 to TRBJ2-3; 11 bases agree with TRBD1. Looked up from germline, CDR1 is MRHNA and CDR2 is SNTAGT. The CDR3 runs 14 residues. Trimming removed 6 bases from V and 4 bases from J; junction bases left unmatched: 3.

CDR3 in DNA: TGTGCCAGCTCTTTCGGGGTCGATAGGAATGAGCAGTTCTTC. This codes for CASSFGVDRNEQFF. The chain uses TRBV7-2 and TRBJ2-1, with D perhaps matching TRBD2 (5 bases). This CDR3 spans 14 amino acids. V was clipped by 8 bases and J by 7 bases, with 18 bases between them. The germline V gene has CDR1 SGHTA and CDR2 FQGNSA.

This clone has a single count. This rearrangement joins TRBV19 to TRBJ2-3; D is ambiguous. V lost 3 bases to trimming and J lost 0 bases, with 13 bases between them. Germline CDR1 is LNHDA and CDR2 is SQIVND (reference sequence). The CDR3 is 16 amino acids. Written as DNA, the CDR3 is TGTGCCAGTAGTATTGCGGCCGATTTTAGCACAGATACGCAGTATTTT. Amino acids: CASSIAADFSTDTQYF.

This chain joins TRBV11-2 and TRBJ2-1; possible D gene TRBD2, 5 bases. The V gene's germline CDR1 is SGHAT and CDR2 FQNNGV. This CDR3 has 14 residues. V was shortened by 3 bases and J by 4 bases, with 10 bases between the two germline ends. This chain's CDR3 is CASSFEPGYNEQFF. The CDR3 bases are TGTGCCAGCAGCTTCGAACCGGGGTACAATGAGCAGTTCTTC.

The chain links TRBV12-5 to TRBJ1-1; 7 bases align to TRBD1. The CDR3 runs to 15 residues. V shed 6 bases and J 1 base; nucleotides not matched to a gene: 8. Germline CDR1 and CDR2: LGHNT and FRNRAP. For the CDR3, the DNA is TGTGCTAGTGGCCTCGCACGACAGGGGAACACTGAAGCTTTCTTT. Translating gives CASGLARQGNTEAFF.

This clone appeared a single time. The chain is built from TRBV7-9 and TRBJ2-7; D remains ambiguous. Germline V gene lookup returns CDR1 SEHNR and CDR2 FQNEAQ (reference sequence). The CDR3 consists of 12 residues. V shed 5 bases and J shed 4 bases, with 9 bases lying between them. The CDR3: CASSTPGYEQYF. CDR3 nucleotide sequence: TGTGCCAGCAGCACCCCGGGTTACGAGCAGTACTTC.

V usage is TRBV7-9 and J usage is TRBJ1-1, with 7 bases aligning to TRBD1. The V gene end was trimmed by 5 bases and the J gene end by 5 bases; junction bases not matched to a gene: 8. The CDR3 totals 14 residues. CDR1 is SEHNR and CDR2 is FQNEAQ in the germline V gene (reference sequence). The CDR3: CASSHLDRATEAFF. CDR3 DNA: TGTGCCAGCAGCCATCTAGACAGGGCTACTGAAGCTTTCTTT.

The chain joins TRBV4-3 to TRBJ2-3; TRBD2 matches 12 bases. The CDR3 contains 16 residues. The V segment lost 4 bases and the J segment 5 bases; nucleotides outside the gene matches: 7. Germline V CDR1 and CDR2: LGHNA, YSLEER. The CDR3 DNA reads TGCGCCAGCAGCCTGTGGACTAGCGGGGTTGAAGATACGCAGTATTTT. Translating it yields CASSLWTSGVEDTQYF.

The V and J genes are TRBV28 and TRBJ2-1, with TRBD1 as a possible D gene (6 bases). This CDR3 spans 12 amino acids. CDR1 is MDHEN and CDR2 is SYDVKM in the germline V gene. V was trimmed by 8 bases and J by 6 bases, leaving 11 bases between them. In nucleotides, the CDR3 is TGTGCCAGCCACAAACAGGGCAATGAGCAGTTCTTC. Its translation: CASHKQGNEQFF.

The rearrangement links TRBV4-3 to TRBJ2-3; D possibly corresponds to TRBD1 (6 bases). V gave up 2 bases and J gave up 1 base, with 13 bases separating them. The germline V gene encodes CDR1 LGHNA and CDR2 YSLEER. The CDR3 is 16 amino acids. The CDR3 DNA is TGCGCCAGCAGCCAACAAACAGGGCTCGGCACAGATACGCAGTATTTT. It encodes CASSQQTGLGTDTQYF.

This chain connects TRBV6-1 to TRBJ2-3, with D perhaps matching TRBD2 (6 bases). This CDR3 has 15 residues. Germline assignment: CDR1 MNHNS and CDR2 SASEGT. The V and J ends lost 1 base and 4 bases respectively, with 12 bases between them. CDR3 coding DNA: TGTGCCAGCAGTGAAGAGCGGAGGGAGGCAGATACGCAGTATTTT. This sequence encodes CASSEERREADTQYF.

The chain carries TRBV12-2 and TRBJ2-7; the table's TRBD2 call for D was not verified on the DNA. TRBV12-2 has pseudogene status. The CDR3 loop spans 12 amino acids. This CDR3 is CASRYKPGLMYF. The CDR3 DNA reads TGTGCAAGTCGCTATAAACCGGGACTCATGTACTTC.

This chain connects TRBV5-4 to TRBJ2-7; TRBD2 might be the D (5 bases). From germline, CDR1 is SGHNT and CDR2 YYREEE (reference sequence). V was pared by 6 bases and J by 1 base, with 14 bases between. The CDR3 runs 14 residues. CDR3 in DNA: TGTGCCAGCACTTACGAAAGGAGGTCCTACGAGCAGTACTTC. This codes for CASTYERRSYEQYF.

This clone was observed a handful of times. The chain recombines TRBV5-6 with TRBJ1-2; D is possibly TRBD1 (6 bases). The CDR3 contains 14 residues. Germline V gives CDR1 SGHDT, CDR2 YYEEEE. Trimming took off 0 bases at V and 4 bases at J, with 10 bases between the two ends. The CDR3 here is CASSLVETGYGYTF. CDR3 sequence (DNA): TGTGCCAGCAGCTTGGTTGAGACAGGCTATGGCTACACCTTC.

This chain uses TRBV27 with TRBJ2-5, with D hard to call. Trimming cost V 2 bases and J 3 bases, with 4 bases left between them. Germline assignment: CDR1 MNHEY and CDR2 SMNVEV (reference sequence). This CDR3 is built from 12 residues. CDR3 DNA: TGTGCCAGCAGTTTACGTGAAGAGACCCAGTACTTC. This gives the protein CASSLREETQYF.

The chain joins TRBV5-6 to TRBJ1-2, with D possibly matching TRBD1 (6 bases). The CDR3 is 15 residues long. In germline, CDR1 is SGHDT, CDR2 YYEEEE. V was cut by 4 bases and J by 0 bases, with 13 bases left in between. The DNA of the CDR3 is TGTGCCAGCAGCAAAGAAGGGGGGGCTAACTATGGCTACACCTTC. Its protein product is CASSKEGGANYGYTF.

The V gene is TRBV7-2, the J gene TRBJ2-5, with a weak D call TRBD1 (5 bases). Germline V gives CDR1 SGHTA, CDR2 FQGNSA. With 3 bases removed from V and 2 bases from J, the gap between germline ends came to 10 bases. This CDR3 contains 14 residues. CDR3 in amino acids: CASSFDSFQETQYF. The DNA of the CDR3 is TGTGCCAGCAGCTTCGACAGTTTTCAAGAGACCCAGTACTTC.

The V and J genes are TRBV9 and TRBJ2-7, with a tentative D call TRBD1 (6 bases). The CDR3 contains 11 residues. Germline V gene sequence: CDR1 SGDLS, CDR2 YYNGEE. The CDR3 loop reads CARTVAYEQYF. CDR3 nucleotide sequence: TGTGCAAGGACAGTGGCCTACGAGCAGTACTTC.

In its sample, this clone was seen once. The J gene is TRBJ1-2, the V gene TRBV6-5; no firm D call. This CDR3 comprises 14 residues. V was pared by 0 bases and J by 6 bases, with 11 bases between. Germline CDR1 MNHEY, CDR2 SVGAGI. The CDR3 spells CASSYSRPRDGYTF. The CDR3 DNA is TGTGCCAGCAGTTACTCCAGACCACGGGATGGCTACACCTTC.

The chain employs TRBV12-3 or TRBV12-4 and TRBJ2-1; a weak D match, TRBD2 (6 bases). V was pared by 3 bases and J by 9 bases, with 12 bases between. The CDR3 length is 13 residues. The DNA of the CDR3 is TGTGCCAGCAGTTTTTCCGGGGGTGGTGAGCAGTTCTTC. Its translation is CASSFSGGGEQFF.

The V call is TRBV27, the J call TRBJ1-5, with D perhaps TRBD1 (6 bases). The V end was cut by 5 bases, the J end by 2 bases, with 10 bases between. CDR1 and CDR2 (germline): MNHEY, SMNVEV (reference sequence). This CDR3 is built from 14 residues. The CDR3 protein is CASSMTGGNQPQHF. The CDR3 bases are TGTGCCAGCAGTATGACAGGAGGCAATCAGCCCCAGCATTTT.